Listed below are T cell receptor beta chains from one sample, sequenced in a study of CD8 T cells in Susac syndrome. In TCRdb, the immunoSEQ multiplex PCR reads were re-called with MiXCR into one record per CDR3 protein. The sample records more than 85,000 distinct CDR3 sequences, around 94% being singletons. Sequencing was performed on CD4+ T cells from PBMCs. The origin of the receptors is a human donor with Susac syndrome. Both conserved end residues are part of each CDR3. D genes are given only for firm matches. Expanded clones are given a class, and other clones once, few, many or no size at all.

NA	NA	TRBV25-1	TRBJ2-7	TGTGCCAGCAGTGAGTCGGCACTAGCTACGGTCAACGAGCAGTACTTC	CASSESALATVNEQYF
NA	TRBD1	TRBV10-2	TRBJ2-5	TGCGCCAGCAAGGGACAGGGTTTGGGGACCCAGTACTTC	CASKGQGLGTQYF
once	NA	TRBV10-3	TRBJ1-2	TGTGCCATCAGGGACTATTCAGGCGGCGATGGCTACACCTTC	CAIRDYSGGDGYTF
NA	NA	TRBV27	TRBJ2-1	TGTGCCAGCAGGCTCGGGGGTAGCTCCTACAATGAGCAGTTCTTC	CASRLGGSSYNEQFF
NA	TRBD1	TRBV6-6	TRBJ2-5	TGTGCCAGCAGTTCGGGACAGAGCCAAGAGACCCAGTACTTC	CASSSGQSQETQYF
once	TRBD1	TRBV6-1	TRBJ1-4	TGTGCCAGCAGCTCCGGACAGGGGATAGGAGGGGAAAAACTGTTTTTT	CASSSGQGIGGEKLFF
NA	TRBD1	TRBV7-8	TRBJ2-7	TGTGCCAGCAGCTCGGGACAGGCAGCCTACGAGCAGTACTTC	CASSSGQAAYEQYF
NA	TRBD1	TRBV12-3/TRBV12-4	TRBJ2-2	TGTGCCAGCAGCCCACAGGGGGACACCGGGGAGCTGTTTTTT	CASSPQGDTGELFF
NA	NA	TRBV14	TRBJ2-1	TGTGCCAGCAGCCAAGACAGGGGTCTCCCAAACAATGAGCAGTTCTTC	CASSQDRGLPNNEQFF
once	NA	TRBV20-1	TRBJ2-1	TGCAGTGCTAGCCCGGAAAACAATGAGCAGTTCTTC	CSASPENNEQFF
NA	TRBD1	TRBV9	TRBJ1-2	TGTGCCAGCACCTCCTTCCCGACAGGGGCTAACTATGGCTACACCTTC	CASTSFPTGANYGYTF
NA	NA	TRBV28	TRBJ2-5	TGTGCCAGCAGTTTAAGTAGACAAGAGACCCAGTACTTC	CASSLSRQETQYF
NA	NA	TRBV28	TRBJ1-6	TGTGCCAGCAGTCGCGAGCAGGGAAGAGGCCCTAATTCACCCCTCCACTTT	CASSREQGRGPNSPLHF
NA	TRBD1	TRBV15	TRBJ2-5	TGTGCCACCAGCAGACCGCCGGGACAGCAAGAGACCCAGTACTTC	CATSRPPGQQETQYF
NA	TRBD2	TRBV7-6	TRBJ2-3	TGTGCCAGCAGCCCCCGGACTAGCCAGAGCACAGATACGCAGTATTTT	CASSPRTSQSTDTQYF
NA	NA	TRBV20-1	TRBJ1-5	TGCAGTGCTAGTTTTTTGGGCGGTAATCAGCCCCAGCATTTT	CSASFLGGNQPQHF
NA	NA	TRBV6-2/TRBV6-3	TRBJ2-6	TGTGCCAGCAGTTACTCAGGGTACGGGGCCAACGTCCTGACTTTC	CASSYSGYGANVLTF
NA	NA	TRBV20-1	TRBJ1-2	TGCAGTGCCCCCGACGACAGCGCTGGAGGCTACACCTTC	CSAPDDSAGGYTF
few	TRBD1	TRBV18	TRBJ2-1	TGTGCCAGCTCACCCTTGGGACAGGGGGCAAATGAGCAGTTCTTC	CASSPLGQGANEQFF
NA	NA	TRBV3-1	TRBJ1-1	TGTGCCAGCAGCCAATGTGGCACTGAAGCTTTCTTT	CASSQCGTEAFF
NA	TRBD2	TRBV30	TRBJ2-7	TGTGCCTGGAGTGAAAAAAGCGGGGCCGGACGGGGGGAGCAGTACTTC	CAWSEKSGAGRGEQYF
NA	NA	TRBV20-1	TRBJ2-3	TGCAGTGGTTTACCCACAGATACGCAGTATTTT	CSGLPTDTQYF
NA	NA	TRBV9	TRBJ2-5	TGTGCCAGCAGCCCGGCGGAGCCTTGGGAGACCCAGTACTTC	CASSPAEPWETQYF
NA	NA	TRBV10-3	TRBJ2-1	TGTGCCATGGGAGGAGGGAATGAGCAGTTCTTC	CAMGGGNEQFF
few	NA	TRBV20-1	TRBJ1-2	TGCAGTGCTCCTGGACAGTGGATCTATGGCTACACCTTC	CSAPGQWIYGYTF
NA	TRBD1	TRBV2	TRBJ2-7	TGTGCCAGCAGCGACAGGGGAGTTCCCTACGAGCAGTACTTC	CASSDRGVPYEQYF
NA	NA	TRBV9	TRBJ2-7	TGTGCCAGCAGCGATATAGGACTATTGTCCTACGAGCAGTACTTC	CASSDIGLLSYEQYF
NA	NA	TRBV20-1	TRBJ2-3	TGCAGCCCAGGGGGGCGGGGGACTTCCACAGATACGCAGTATTTT	CSPGGRGTSTDTQYF
NA	NA	TRBV12-3/TRBV12-4	TRBJ2-3	TGTGCCAGCAGTTTAGACTTTGGCACAGATACGCAGTATTTT	CASSLDFGTDTQYF
NA	TRBD1	TRBV4-1	TRBJ1-5	TGCGCCAGCAGCCACGGACAGGGCAATCAGCCCCAGCATTTT	CASSHGQGNQPQHF
NA	NA	TRBV7-9	TRBJ1-6	TGTGCCAGCAGCTTAGACAGATCAGATTCACCCCTCCACTTT	CASSLDRSDSPLHF
NA	TRBD1	TRBV9	TRBJ2-2	TGTGCCAGCAGCCCGAGGACAGGGGACACCGGGGAGCTGTTTTTT	CASSPRTGDTGELFF
NA	NA	TRBV25-1	TRBJ2-7	TGTGCCAGCAGGGGTACCGGTGTCGGAGAGCAGTACTTC	CASRGTGVGEQYF
NA	TRBD1	TRBV7-2	TRBJ1-1	TGTGCCAGCAGCCTCCGCGGGGGGACAGGGGTTTTAAACACTGAAGCTTTCTTT	CASSLRGGTGVLNTEAFF
NA	NA	TRBV29-1	TRBJ2-7	TGCAGCGTTGTTGTCAGTTCCTACGAGCAGTACTTC	CSVVVSSYEQYF
NA	NA	TRBV20-1	TRBJ1-2	TGCAGTGCTAGAGATCCTTCGGCAGGGAGGAAGGGGTATGGCTACACCTTC	CSARDPSAGRKGYGYTF
NA	TRBD1	TRBV7-9	TRBJ2-7	TGTGCCAGCAGCGACAGGGGCCCCTACGAGCAGTACTTC	CASSDRGPYEQYF
NA	NA	TRBV11-2	TRBJ2-5	TGTGCCAGCAGTTTCCCGGGGAAGACCCAGTACTTC	CASSFPGKTQYF
NA	NA	TRBV9	TRBJ2-7	TGTGCCAGCAGCCCGGGTGCGGGGACCTACGAGCAGTACTTC	CASSPGAGTYEQYF
NA	TRBD1	TRBV29-1	TRBJ2-2	TGCAGCGGTTACACAGGGGGGCGCACCGGGGAGCTGTTTTTT	CSGYTGGRTGELFF
NA	NA	TRBV9	TRBJ2-5	TGTGCCAGCAGCGTAGGGGGGCGGCAAGAGACCCAGTACTTC	CASSVGGRQETQYF
few	NA	TRBV5-1	TRBJ1-5	TGCGCCAGCAGCTTGGAGGGGTATCAGCCCCAGCATTTT	CASSLEGYQPQHF
NA	TRBD2	TRBV29-1	TRBJ2-5	TGCAGCGTTGAAGACCCCAAAGCGGGGGGCCCCTCATTCGAGACCCAGTACTTC	CSVEDPKAGGPSFETQYF
NA	NA	TRBV30	TRBJ1-1	TGTGCCTGGATGGTAGGGGCCGGGATGAACACTGAAGCTTTCTTT	CAWMVGAGMNTEAFF
NA	NA	TRBV9	TRBJ1-2	TGTGCCAGCAGCGTAGAGGACTATGGCTACACCTTC	CASSVEDYGYTF
NA	TRBD2	TRBV5-4	TRBJ2-5	TGTGCCAGCAGCGTGGCCCCAGCGGGGGGACAAGAGACCCAGTACTTC	CASSVAPAGGQETQYF
NA	NA	TRBV3-1	TRBJ2-7	TGTGCCAGCAGCCCGCTTACACGGGGGAGCTCCTACGAGCAGTACTTC	CASSPLTRGSSYEQYF
NA	NA	TRBV14	TRBJ2-1	TGTGCCAGCAGCCTCAGAAGGACCGCCGGTATGGACAATGAGCAGTTCTTC	CASSLRRTAGMDNEQFF
few	TRBD2	TRBV7-2	TRBJ2-7	TGTGCCAGCAGCTACCGGGGCGGGGGGACCTACGAGCAGTACTTC	CASSYRGGGTYEQYF
NA	NA	TRBV6-4	TRBJ1-2	TGTGCCAGCTCCGCTTTAGGGGGTGGCTATGGCTACACCTTC	CASSALGGGYGYTF
NA	NA	TRBV4-2	TRBJ2-7	TGTGCCAGCAGCCAAGATCGAAGGCTTAGCGCTGCCTCCTACGAGCAGTACTTC	CASSQDRRLSAASYEQYF
NA	TRBD1	TRBV20-1	TRBJ2-3	TGCAGTGCTAGCGGACAGGGGACAGATACGCAGTATTTT	CSASGQGTDTQYF